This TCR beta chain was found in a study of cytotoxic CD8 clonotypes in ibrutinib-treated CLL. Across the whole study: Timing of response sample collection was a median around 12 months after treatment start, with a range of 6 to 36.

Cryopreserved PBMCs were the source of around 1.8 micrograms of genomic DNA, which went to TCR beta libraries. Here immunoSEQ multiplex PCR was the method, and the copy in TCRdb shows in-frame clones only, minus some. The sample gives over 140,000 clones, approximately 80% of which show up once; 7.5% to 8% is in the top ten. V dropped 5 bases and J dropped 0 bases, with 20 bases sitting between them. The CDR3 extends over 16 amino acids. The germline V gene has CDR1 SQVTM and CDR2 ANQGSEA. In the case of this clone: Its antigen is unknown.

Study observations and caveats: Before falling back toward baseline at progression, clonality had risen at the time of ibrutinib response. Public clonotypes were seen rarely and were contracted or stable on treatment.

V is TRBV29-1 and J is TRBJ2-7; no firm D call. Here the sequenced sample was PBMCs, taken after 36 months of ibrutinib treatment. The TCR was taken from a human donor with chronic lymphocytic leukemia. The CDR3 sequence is CSVPPPPSALSYEQYF. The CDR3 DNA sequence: TGCAGCGTTCCTCCCCCCCCCTCAGCGCTCTCCTACGAGCAGTACTTC.